The rows below give T cell receptor beta chains drawn from one sample of a study of Graves' ophthalmopathy and Graves' hyperthyroidism. MiXCR, applied by TCRdb to the multiplex PCR reads, yields one record per CDR3 protein. The profile shows a few hundred thousand distinct CDR3 sequences, under 45% of them singletons. The sequenced sample consisted of peripheral blood or thyroid tissue (not recorded which). The receptors shown here come from an adult man with Graves' hyperthyroidism. CDR3s include the opening cysteine and the closing phenylalanine or tryptophan. A D gene is named only where the DNA matches it firmly. Size values are once, few and many counts, or a class for expanded clones, and some rows have none.

V gene,D gene,J gene,clone size,CDR3 protein,CDR3 DNA
TRBV7-9,TRBD1,TRBJ1-2,NA,CASSSPGQGTGYTF,TGTGCCAGCAGCTCGCCGGGACAGGGGACTGGCTACACCTTC
TRBV25-1,TRBD1,TRBJ2-3,many,CASSEWGQGTAADTQYF,TGTGCCAGCAGTGAATGGGGACAGGGTACCGCAGCAGATACGCAGTATTTT
TRBV14,NA,TRBJ2-7,NA,CASSQAWAYEQYF,TGTGCCAGCAGCCAAGCGTGGGCCTACGAGCAGTACTTC
TRBV24-1,NA,TRBJ2-3,NA,CASRPEGGITDTQYF,TGTGCCAGCAGACCGGAGGGGGGAATAACAGATACGCAGTATTTT
TRBV29-1,NA,TRBJ2-7,many,CSVEDQGRTPYEQYF,TGCAGCGTTGAAGATCAGGGTCGGACACCCTACGAGCAGTACTTC
TRBV10-3,TRBD2,TRBJ2-2,many,CAISDWASGSTGELFF,TGTGCCATCAGTGATTGGGCTAGCGGGAGCACCGGGGAGCTGTTTTTT
TRBV5-5,TRBD1,TRBJ1-5,many,CASSLLPGQGHQPQHF,TGTGCCAGCAGCTTACTCCCGGGACAGGGCCATCAGCCCCAGCATTTT
TRBV20-1,TRBD2,TRBJ2-7,many,CSASSSGRKSYEQYF,TGCAGTGCTAGTTCTAGCGGGAGGAAATCCTACGAGCAGTACTTC
TRBV6-5,NA,TRBJ1-2,many,CASSYSLDSLGYTF,TGTGCCAGCAGTTACTCCTTGGACAGTCTGGGCTACACCTTC
TRBV7-8,TRBD1,TRBJ2-7,many,CASREGQGPYEQYF,TGTGCCAGCAGAGAGGGACAGGGGCCCTACGAGCAGTACTTC
TRBV29-1,TRBD1,TRBJ1-3,NA,CSDKNRGGNTIYF,TGCAGTGATAAGAACAGGGGTGGAAACACCATATATTTT
TRBV5-1,NA,TRBJ1-4,many,CASSYGGSSNEKLFF,TGCGCCAGCAGCTACGGGGGATCATCAAATGAAAAACTGTTTTTT
TRBV7-8,TRBD2,TRBJ2-3,once,CASSLARFEREPDTQYF,TGTGCCAGCAGCTTAGCGCGGTTCGAGCGGGAGCCAGATACGCAGTATTTT